This T cell receptor (beta chain) was retrieved from a study of shared clonotypes between healthy human individuals. In germline, CDR1 is SGHVS, CDR2 FNYEAQ. The CDR3 is 14 amino acids. The germline V and J ends were trimmed by 7 bases and 6 bases, with 15 bases remaining between them. For this clone: What it recognizes is unknown.

For each subset, genomic DNA was distributed in equal portions over several immunoSEQ plates. Sequencing used immunoSEQ multiplex PCR; TCRdb keeps in-frame clones, though not all of them. The table lists around 430,000 clones, 75% to 85% of them singletons, with over 10% in the top ten. The study drew its donors from healthy HIV-negative adults without recent acute infections or vaccinations. Study-wide findings and caveats: Sampling was confined to blood; repertoires within tissues likely differ.

The rearrangement links TRBV7-6 to TRBJ2-2, with a possible D match to TRBD2 (5 bases). This sequence was found in a middle-aged woman in good health. Some clones in this sample may be carry-over from other donors' samples. Sequences were obtained from PBMCs. CDR3 sequence (DNA): TGTGCCAGCACCGACGGGGTGGTGCCCGGGGAGCTGTTTTTT. Residues: CASTDGVVPGELFF.